The clone carrying this T cell receptor (beta chain) was picked up many times. Its antigen is not identified. The sample originates from a study of T-cell memory formation after mild COVID-19. TCRdb redid the calling of the 5' RACE reads with MiXCR, one entry per CDR3 protein. The table shows 140,000 to 150,000 distinct CDR3 sequences, with about 6.1% occurring only once. Points from the study as a whole: That cross-reactive memory joined was suggested by some responding clones appearing in pre-infection memory. Whether second-wave clones peaking at day 37 were SARS-CoV-2 specific went unconfirmed.

Sequences were obtained from PBMCs or a T cell subset sorted from them (not recorded which). The source of this sequence is an adult woman who had mild COVID-19 (a few samples of this study predate the infection). Cell type and time point are not known.

The CDR3 DNA sequence: TGTGCCAGCTCACCGACCAGCGGGACAGATACGCAGTATTTT. This translates into CASSPTSGTDTQYF. The chain uses TRBV18 and TRBJ2-3, with a weak D call TRBD2 (6 bases). The CDR3 is made up of 14 amino acids. V dropped 3 bases and J dropped 3 bases, with 10 bases sitting between them. Germline lookup yields CDR1 KGHSH and CDR2 LQKENI.